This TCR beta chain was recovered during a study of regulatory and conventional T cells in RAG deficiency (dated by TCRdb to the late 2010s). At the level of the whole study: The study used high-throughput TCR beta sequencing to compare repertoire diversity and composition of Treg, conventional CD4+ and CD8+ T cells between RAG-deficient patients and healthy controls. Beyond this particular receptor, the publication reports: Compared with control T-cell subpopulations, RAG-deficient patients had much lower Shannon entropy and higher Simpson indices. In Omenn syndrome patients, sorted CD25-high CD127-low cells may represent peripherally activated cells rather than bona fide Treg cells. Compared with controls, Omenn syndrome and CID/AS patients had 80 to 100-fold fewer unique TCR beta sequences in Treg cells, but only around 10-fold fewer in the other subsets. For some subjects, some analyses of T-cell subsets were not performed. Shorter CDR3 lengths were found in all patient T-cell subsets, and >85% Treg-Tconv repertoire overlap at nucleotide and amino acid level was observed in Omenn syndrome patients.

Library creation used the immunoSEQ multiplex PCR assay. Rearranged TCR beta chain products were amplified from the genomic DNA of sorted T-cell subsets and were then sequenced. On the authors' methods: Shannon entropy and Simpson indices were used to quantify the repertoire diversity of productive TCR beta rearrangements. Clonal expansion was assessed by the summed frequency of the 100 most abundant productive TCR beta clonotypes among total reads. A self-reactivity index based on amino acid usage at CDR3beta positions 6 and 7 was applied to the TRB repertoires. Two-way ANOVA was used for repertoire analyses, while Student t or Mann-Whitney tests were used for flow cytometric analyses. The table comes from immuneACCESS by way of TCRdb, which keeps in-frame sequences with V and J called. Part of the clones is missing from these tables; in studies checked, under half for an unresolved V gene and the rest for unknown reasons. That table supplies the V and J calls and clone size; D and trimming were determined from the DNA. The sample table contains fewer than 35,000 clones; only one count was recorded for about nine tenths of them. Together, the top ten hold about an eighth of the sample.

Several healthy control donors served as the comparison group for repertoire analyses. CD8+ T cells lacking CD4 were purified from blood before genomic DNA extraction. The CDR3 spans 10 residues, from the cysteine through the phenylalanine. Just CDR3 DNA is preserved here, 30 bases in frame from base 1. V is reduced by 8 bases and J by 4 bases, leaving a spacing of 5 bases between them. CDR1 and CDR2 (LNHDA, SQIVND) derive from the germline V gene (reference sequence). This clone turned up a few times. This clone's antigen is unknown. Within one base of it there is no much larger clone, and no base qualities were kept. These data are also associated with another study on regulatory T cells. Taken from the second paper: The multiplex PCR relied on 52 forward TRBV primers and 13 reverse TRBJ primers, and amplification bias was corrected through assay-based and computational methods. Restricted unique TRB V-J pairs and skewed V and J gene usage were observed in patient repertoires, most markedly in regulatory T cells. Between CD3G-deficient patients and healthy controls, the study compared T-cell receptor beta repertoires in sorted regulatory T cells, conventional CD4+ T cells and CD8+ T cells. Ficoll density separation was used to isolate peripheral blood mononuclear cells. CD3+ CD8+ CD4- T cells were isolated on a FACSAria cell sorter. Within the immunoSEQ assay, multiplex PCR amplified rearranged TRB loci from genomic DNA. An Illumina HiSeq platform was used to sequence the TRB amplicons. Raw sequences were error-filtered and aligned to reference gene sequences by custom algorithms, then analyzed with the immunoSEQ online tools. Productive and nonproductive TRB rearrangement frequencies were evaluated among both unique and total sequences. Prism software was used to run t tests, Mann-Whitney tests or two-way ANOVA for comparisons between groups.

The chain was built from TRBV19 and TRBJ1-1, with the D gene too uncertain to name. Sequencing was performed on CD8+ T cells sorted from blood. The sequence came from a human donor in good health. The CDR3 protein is CASVGTEAFF. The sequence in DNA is TGTGCCAGTGTCGGCACTGAAGCTTTCTTT.